Listed here are 13 T cell receptor beta chains from one sample, sequenced in a study of T cell responses to AZD1222 COVID-19 vaccine. TCRdb's table, derived via immunoSEQ multiplex PCR, lists solely in-frame clones and lacks some. This sample has over 85,000 clones; approximately 84% occur once, and the top ten carry 13% to 15%. The source was peripheral blood, collected 28 days after the second AZD1222 dose. The receptor source for this set is an adult who received the AZD1222 COVID-19 vaccine.

This clone was observed a single time. The V gene is TRBV11-2, the J gene TRBJ2-3, with 7 bases lining up with TRBD2. Germline assignment: CDR1 SGHAT and CDR2 FQNNGV. CDR3 length: 13 residues. After removal of 5 bases from V and 4 bases from J, the junction contained 3 bases not matched to a gene. The CDR3: CASSKTSADTQYF. The CDR3, as DNA: TGTGCCAGCAGCAAAACTAGCGCAGATACGCAGTATTTT.

This chain connects TRBV12-3 or TRBV12-4 to TRBJ1-1; 7 bases line up with TRBD1. V trimming: 5 bases; J trimming: 4 bases; junction bases outside the gene matches: 4. The CDR3 runs 13 residues. For the CDR3, the DNA is TGTGCCAGCAGTCGACAGGGAGGCACTGAAGCTTTCTTT. This encodes CASSRQGGTEAFF.

The chain couples TRBV23-1 to TRBJ1-2; maybe TRBD1 (5 bases). TRBV23-1 is designated an ORF whose function remains uncertain. V was pared by 9 bases and J by 8 bases, with 19 bases between. The CDR3 length is 13 residues. The CDR3 sequence is CASQGGAIGGYTF. For the CDR3, the DNA is TGCGCCAGTCAAGGAGGGGCGATTGGGGGCTACACCTTC.

The chain joins TRBV7-2 to TRBJ2-1, with 10 bases aligning to TRBD2. J gave up 9 bases and V 5 bases, and 13 bases lay outside the gene matches. Germline CDR1 is SGHTA and CDR2 is FQGNSA. This CDR3 has 16 amino acids. Here the CDR3 reads CASSVQAGGLLTEQFF. The CDR3 bases are TGTGCCAGCAGCGTCCAAGCGGGAGGGTTGCTGACTGAGCAGTTCTTC. Full variable domain (outside the CDR3, taken from reference TRBV7-2 and TRBJ2-1): GAGVSQSPSNKVTEKGKDVELRCDPISGHTALYWYRQSLGQGLEFLIYFQGNSAPDKSGLPSDRFSAERTGGSVSTLTIQRTQQEDSAVYLCASSVQAGGLLTEQFFGPGTRLTVL.

This clone was seen once. The chain combines TRBV5-1 with TRBJ1-5, with a weak D call TRBD1 (5 bases). Trimming took off 5 bases at V and 4 bases at J, with 13 bases between the two ends. Looked up from germline, CDR1 is SGHRS and CDR2 is YFSETQ. The length of the CDR3 is 14 residues. CDR3 sequence reads: CASSEGPLNQPQHF. CDR3 DNA sequence: TGCGCCAGCAGTGAGGGACCGCTTAATCAGCCCCAGCATTTT. The full variable domain, with the rest looked up from reference TRBV5-1 and TRBJ1-5, is KAGVTQTPRYLIKTRGQQVTLSCSPISGHRSVSWYQQTPGQGLQFLFEYFSETQRNKGNFPGRFSGRQFSNSRSEMNVSTLELGDSALYLCASSEGPLNQPQHFGDGTRLSIL.

This sequence joins TRBV6-5 and TRBJ2-7, with TRBD1 matching 7 bases. With 6 bases clipped from V and 7 bases from J, the junction kept 6 bases outside the gene matches. Germline CDR1 MNHEY, CDR2 SVGAGI. The CDR3 runs 12 residues. Here the CDR3 DNA reads TGTGCCAGCAGAACAGGGGCTGGGGAGCAGTACTTC. This sequence encodes CASRTGAGEQYF.

This chain uses TRBV25-1 with TRBJ1-3; 7 nucleotides line up with TRBD1. The CDR3 loop spans 15 amino acids. The V gene end was trimmed by 2 bases and the J gene end by 3 bases; junction bases not matched to a gene: 4. Germline assignment: CDR1 MGHDK and CDR2 SYGVNS. CDR3 sequence reads: CASSEPGGYGNTIYF. The CDR3 DNA reads as TGTGCCAGCAGTGAACCAGGGGGGTATGGAAACACCATATATTTT. The whole variable domain, filled in from reference TRBV25-1 and TRBJ1-3, reads EADIYQTPRYLVIGTGKKITLECSQTMGHDKMYWYQQDPGMELHLIHYSYGVNSTEKGDLSSESTVSRIRTEHFPLTLESARPSHTSQYLCASSEPGGYGNTIYFGEGSWLTVV.

V gene TRBV10-3 combines with J gene TRBJ2-7; TRBD2 aligns across 9 bases. Trimming cost V 6 bases and J 1 base; bases outside gene matches: 7. Germline CDR1 is ENHRY and CDR2 is SYGVKD. This CDR3 comprises 15 residues. The CDR3 sequence is CAISEQGLASYEQYF. The DNA for the CDR3 is TGTGCCATCAGCGAACAGGGACTAGCATCCTACGAGCAGTACTTC.

The chain employs TRBV6-1 and TRBJ1-1; TRBD1 might be the D (5 bases). The CDR3 runs to 15 residues. Trimming left V 0 bases short and J 4 bases short, with 12 bases between. Germline CDR1 and CDR2: MNHNS and SASEGT. The CDR3 coding sequence is TGTGCCAGCAGTGAAGCTGGGGGTTTAAGCACTGAAGCTTTCTTT. Protein product: CASSEAGGLSTEAFF.

The chain employs TRBV27 and TRBJ2-5, with 13 bases that match TRBD2. Germline CDR1 reads MNHEY; CDR2 reads SMNVEV (reference sequence). The CDR3 loop spans 16 amino acids. V trimming: 5 bases; J trimming: 5 bases; junction bases outside the gene matches: 8. The CDR3 DNA reads as TGTGCCAGCAGTCCTCGGACTAGCGGGAGAGGTGAGACCCAGTACTTC. It translates to CASSPRTSGRGETQYF.

The chain couples TRBV7-9 to TRBJ1-1; D possibly corresponds to TRBD1 (5 bases). This CDR3 has 13 amino acids. Trimming removed 5 bases from V and 11 bases from J, with 18 bases in between. From germline, CDR1 is SEHNR and CDR2 FQNEAQ (reference sequence). The CDR3 nucleotides are TGTGCCAGCAGCGTCCCCCCCAGGGTCGGGGCTTTCTTT. Residues: CASSVPPRVGAFF. Variable domain in full (rest from reference TRBV7-9 and TRBJ1-1): DTGVSQNPRHKITKRGQNVTFRCDPISEHNRLYWYRQTLGQGPEFLTYFQNEAQLEKSRLLSDRFSAERPKGSFSTLEIQRTEQGDSAMYLCASSVPPRVGAFFGQGTRLTVV.

The chain carries TRBV5-1 and TRBJ1-6; weak D call: TRBD1 (5 bases). This CDR3 has 14 residues. Trimming pared 0 bases from V and 11 bases from J, leaving 12 bases between. CDR1 is SGHRS and CDR2 is YFSETQ in the germline V gene. The DNA for the CDR3 is TGCGCCAGCAGCTTGGGTCAGGGTGGGACACCCCTCCACTTT. Amino acid sequence: CASSLGQGGTPLHF.

The J gene is TRBJ1-2, the V gene TRBV30; D is unclear. From germline, CDR1 is GTSNPN and CDR2 SVGIG (reference sequence). CDR3 size: 12 residues. V dropped 3 bases and J dropped 4 bases, with 9 bases sitting between them. The chain's CDR3 is CAWSFGAYGYTF. CDR3 nucleotide sequence: TGTGCCTGGAGCTTCGGCGCCTATGGCTACACCTTC.